The rows below give T cell receptor beta chains drawn from one sample of a study of cytomegalovirus exposure and HLA in healthy donors. TCRdb's copy holds only in-frame clones and misses some; the assay was immunoSEQ multiplex PCR. The sample table sets out about 140,000 clones. The sample consisted of PBMCs. The source of these receptors is a male donor in good health and CMV-seronegative. Both conserved end residues are part of each CDR3. D genes are given only for firm matches.

TRBV5-1	TRBD2	TRBJ2-1	CASSLGGRTNEQFF	TGCGCCAGCAGCTTGGGCGGGAGGACCAATGAGCAGTTCTTC
TRBV30	NA	TRBJ1-5	CAWSPFRSSGNQPQHF	TGTGCCTGGAGCCCCTTCAGGTCGTCGGGCAATCAGCCCCAGCATTTT
TRBV6-5	TRBD1	TRBJ1-1	CASSGQGAVTEAFF	TGTGCCAGCAGTGGACAGGGGGCTGTGACTGAAGCTTTCTTT
TRBV19	NA	TRBJ1-4	CASSLPGATNEKLFF	TGTGCCAGTAGTCTACCAGGGGCCACTAATGAAAAACTGTTTTTT
TRBV18	NA	TRBJ1-1	CASSPPGGTEAFF	TGTGCCAGCTCACCACCGGGGGGCACTGAAGCTTTCTTT
TRBV19	TRBD1	TRBJ2-2	CALRDRGNGELFF	TGTGCCCTCCGGGACAGGGGTAACGGGGAGCTGTTTTTT
TRBV5-1	TRBD1	TRBJ2-7	CASSGDSLSYEQYF	TGCGCCAGCAGCGGGGACAGTCTCTCCTACGAGCAGTACTTC
TRBV7-2	NA	TRBJ2-1	CASSLLGGEQFF	TGTGCCAGCAGCTTGTTGGGGGGTGAGCAGTTCTTC
TRBV5-5	NA	TRBJ1-4	CASSLAPGLVEEKLFF	TGTGCCAGCAGCTTGGCCCCAGGGTTAGTGGAGGAAAAACTGTTTTTT
TRBV7-9	NA	TRBJ1-2	CASSLAVYGYTF	TGTGCCAGCAGCTTAGCTGTATATGGCTACACCTTC
TRBV27	NA	TRBJ1-5	CASSLTGQPQHF	TGTGCCAGCAGTTTAACGGGTCAGCCCCAGCATTTT
TRBV14	TRBD1	TRBJ2-6	CASSLGGTGGRSGANVLTF	TGTGCCAGCAGCCTAGGAGGGACAGGGGGCCGCTCTGGGGCCAACGTCCTGACTTTC
TRBV4-1	NA	TRBJ1-5	CASSQDGQLFQPQHF	TGCGCCAGCAGCCAAGATGGACAGTTATTCCAGCCCCAGCATTTT
TRBV19	NA	TRBJ1-1	CASQTAYNTEAFF	TGTGCCAGTCAGACAGCTTATAACACTGAAGCTTTCTTT
TRBV4-2	TRBD1	TRBJ2-5	CASSSPGQGWGAETQYF	TGTGCCAGCAGCTCCCCGGGACAGGGGTGGGGAGCGGAGACCCAGTACTTC
TRBV18	TRBD1	TRBJ2-3	CASLKGTGQFTDTQYF	TGTGCCAGCCTAAAGGGAACGGGACAGTTCACAGATACGCAGTATTTT
TRBV6-1	TRBD1	TRBJ2-7	CASMGQGGVGEQYF	TGTGCCAGCATGGGACAGGGCGGGGTGGGCGAGCAGTACTTC
TRBV9	NA	TRBJ1-2	CASSQDVGFYGYTF	TGTGCCAGCAGCCAGGATGTGGGCTTCTATGGCTACACCTTC
TRBV7-9	NA	TRBJ2-5	CASSFESPGSSSQYF	TGTGCCAGCAGCTTCGAGAGCCCGGGGAGTAGTTCCCAGTACTTC
TRBV4-2	TRBD2	TRBJ2-1	CASSQEEDLGLAGRSYNEQFF	TGTGCCAGCAGCCAAGAAGAGGACCTGGGACTAGCGGGAAGATCCTACAATGAGCAGTTCTTC
TRBV6-5	NA	TRBJ2-7	CASSFGNLPYEQYF	TGTGCCAGCAGTTTTGGCAACCTCCCCTACGAGCAGTACTTC
TRBV6-6	NA	TRBJ1-1	CASSSGNTEAFF	TGTGCCAGCAGTTCGGGGAACACTGAAGCTTTCTTT
TRBV5-1	NA	TRBJ1-4	CASSITTNEKLFF	TGCGCCAGCAGCATAACAACTAATGAAAAACTGTTTTTT
TRBV30	NA	TRBJ2-7	CAWTSTGTSYEQYF	TGTGCCTGGACCTCAACCGGGACTTCCTACGAGCAGTACTTC
TRBV4-2	TRBD2	TRBJ2-5	CASSQDKRLAGGFRETQYF	TGTGCCAGCAGCCAAGATAAGAGACTAGCGGGAGGGTTTCGTGAGACCCAGTACTTC
TRBV5-1	TRBD2	TRBJ2-5	CASNTGTSGRNQETQYF	TGCGCCAGCAACACCGGGACTAGCGGGAGGAACCAAGAGACCCAGTACTTC
TRBV28	TRBD1	TRBJ2-7	CASSVTGTGTYEQYF	TGTGCCAGCAGTGTAACCGGGACAGGGACTTACGAGCAGTACTTC
TRBV10-3	NA	TRBJ2-3	CAISGGTPDGTDTQYF	TGTGCCATCAGTGGCGGGACTCCCGATGGCACAGATACGCAGTATTTT
TRBV4-3	NA	TRBJ1-6	CASSSQSGSSYNSPLHF	TGCGCCAGCAGCTCTCAGTCTGGGAGCTCCTATAATTCACCCCTCCACTTT
TRBV19	TRBD1	TRBJ2-5	CASSITPRGMETQYF	TGTGCCAGTAGTATAACCCCCAGGGGGATGGAGACCCAGTACTTC
TRBV18	TRBD1	TRBJ2-7	CASSVTGTTYEQYF	TGTGCCAGCTCGGTGACAGGGACCACCTACGAGCAGTACTTC
TRBV11-2	TRBD2	TRBJ2-5	CASSLGPRGGGPSAQYF	TGTGCCAGCAGCTTAGGCCCCCGGGGGGGAGGGCCGTCTGCCCAGTACTTC
TRBV11-3	TRBD2	TRBJ2-7	CASSLGLAGDEQYF	TGTGCCAGCAGCTTAGGACTAGCGGGAGACGAGCAGTACTTC
TRBV7-9	NA	TRBJ2-3	CASSWGPDTQYF	TGTGCCAGCAGCTGGGGCCCGGATACGCAGTATTTT
TRBV19	NA	TRBJ1-5	CASSKTGINQPQHF	TGTGCCAGTTCGAAAACAGGGATTAATCAGCCCCAGCATTTT
TRBV5-4	TRBD2	TRBJ2-5	CASSGRSLAGGLQETQYF	TGTGCCAGCAGCGGGCGCTCGTTAGCGGGGGGGCTCCAAGAGACCCAGTACTTC
TRBV5-4	TRBD1	TRBJ1-2	CASTLGVQGGLLGYTF	TGTGCCAGCACCCTAGGGGTGCAAGGGGGCTTACTCGGCTACACCTTC
TRBV19	NA	TRBJ2-6	CASSRGAGANVLTF	TGTGCCAGTAGTAGGGGGGCTGGGGCCAACGTCCTGACTTTC
TRBV7-2	TRBD2	TRBJ2-1	CASRLAGGSYNEQFF	TGTGCCAGCAGACTAGCGGGGGGTTCCTACAATGAGCAGTTCTTC
TRBV29-1	NA	TRBJ2-1	CSVRTRDFYNEQFF	TGCAGCGTTCGAACCCGGGACTTCTACAATGAGCAGTTCTTC
TRBV28	TRBD1	TRBJ2-5	CASDRGRETQYF	TGTGCCAGCGACAGGGGTCGGGAGACCCAGTACTTC
TRBV7-2	TRBD2	TRBJ2-5	CASSKGAGGQGTQYF	TGTGCCAGCAGCAAGGGAGCGGGGGGGCAAGGGACCCAGTACTTC
TRBV9	NA	TRBJ2-7	CASSVAGNGYEQYF	TGTGCCAGCAGCGTAGCGGGTAACGGCTACGAGCAGTACTTC
TRBV5-1	TRBD1	TRBJ1-2	CASSVLQGDYGYTF	TGCGCCAGCAGCGTACTGCAGGGGGACTATGGCTACACCTTC
TRBV2	NA	TRBJ2-1	CASRGGTGSYNEQFF	TGTGCCAGCAGGGGGGGGACAGGTTCCTACAATGAGCAGTTCTTC
TRBV5-1	NA	TRBJ1-3	CASSLSLQGDSGNTIYF	TGCGCCAGCAGCTTGAGTCTCCAAGGGGACTCTGGAAACACCATATATTTT
TRBV30	NA	TRBJ1-1	CAWSEGWGGMNTEAFF	TGTGCCTGGAGTGAAGGGTGGGGGGGGATGAACACTGAAGCTTTCTTT
TRBV4-2	NA	TRBJ2-1	CASSQDQVGPRNNEQFF	TGTGCCAGCAGCCAAGATCAGGTGGGGCCTCGGAACAATGAGCAGTTCTTC
TRBV5-6	NA	TRBJ1-1	CASSSSAREAFF	TGTGCCAGCAGCTCGTCGGCGAGGGAAGCTTTCTTT
TRBV7-2	NA	TRBJ2-7	CASSPLRVSYEQYF	TGTGCCAGCAGCCCCCTCAGGGTTTCCTACGAGCAGTACTTC
TRBV7-9	TRBD1	TRBJ1-1	CASSMRTGGDTEAFF	TGTGCCAGCAGCATGAGGACAGGGGGGGACACTGAAGCTTTCTTT
TRBV7-2	TRBD1	TRBJ1-1	CASSLRGQGTEAFF	TGTGCCAGCAGCTTAAGGGGGCAGGGGACTGAAGCTTTCTTT
TRBV2	TRBD2	TRBJ2-3	CASKLGLAGDFRTQYF	TGTGCCAGCAAATTGGGTCTAGCGGGGGATTTTCGTACGCAGTATTTT
TRBV6-1	NA	TRBJ1-5	CASSEAGGAHQPQHF	TGTGCCAGCAGTGAAGCCGGGGGGGCCCATCAGCCCCAGCATTTT